A single T cell receptor (beta chain) is shown here with its context. Vbeta (60) and Jbeta (13) primers were used in the PCR. Produced via immunoSEQ multiplex PCR; TCRdb's table is partial and in-frame only. Recorded for this sample: under 200,000 clones. This sample was taken from a study of cytomegalovirus exposure and HLA in healthy donors. Donors counted as nominally healthy when sampled, yet unrecorded immune exposures were likely. The CDR3 is 12 residues long. V was trimmed by 1 base and J by 9 bases, leaving 7 bases between them. Germline CDR1 SGHTA, CDR2 FQGNSA. This TCR derives from a man aged 30 to 45 in good health and CMV-seronegative. V gene TRBV7-2 combines with J gene TRBJ1-5; D remains unclear. Sequenced input: PBMCs. CDR3 in DNA: TGTGCCAGCAGCTTAGATCGCGGGCCCCAGCATTTT. Translation: CASSLDRGPQHF.